This T cell receptor (beta chain) was recorded in a study of PD-L1 blockade in urothelial cancer. The germline CDR1 and CDR2 sequences are MDHEN and SYDVKM. The V end was cut by 10 bases, the J end by 9 bases, with 11 bases between. The CDR3 runs to 10 residues. TCRdb's table, derived via immunoSEQ multiplex PCR, lists solely in-frame clones and lacks some. The sample has about 82,000 clones, 85% to 95% seen once. The sequence was obtained from a man aged 60-69 years with urothelial cancer. The sequenced sample was PBMCs, obtained around atezolizumab (anti-PD-L1) treatment. This chain links TRBV28 with TRBJ2-3; weak D call: TRBD2 (6 bases). The CDR3 bases are TGTGCCACTGGGGGGTCGACGCAGTATTTT. Protein sequence: CATGGSTQYF.